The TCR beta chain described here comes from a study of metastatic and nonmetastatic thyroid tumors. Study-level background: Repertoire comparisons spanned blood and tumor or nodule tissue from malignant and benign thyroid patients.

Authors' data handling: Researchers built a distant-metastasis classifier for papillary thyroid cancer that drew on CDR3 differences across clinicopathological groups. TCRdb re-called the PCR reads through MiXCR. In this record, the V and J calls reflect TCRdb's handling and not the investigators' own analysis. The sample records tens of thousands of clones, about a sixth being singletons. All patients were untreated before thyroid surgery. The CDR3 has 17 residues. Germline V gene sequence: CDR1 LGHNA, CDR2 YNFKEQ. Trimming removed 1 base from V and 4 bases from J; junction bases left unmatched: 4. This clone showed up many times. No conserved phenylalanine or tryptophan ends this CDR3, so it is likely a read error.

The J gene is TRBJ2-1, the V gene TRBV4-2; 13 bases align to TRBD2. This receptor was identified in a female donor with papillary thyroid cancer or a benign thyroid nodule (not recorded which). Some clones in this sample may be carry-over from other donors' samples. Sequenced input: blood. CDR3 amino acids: CASSQAPGLAGYNEQFL. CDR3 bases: TGTGCCAGCAGCCAAGCACCGGGACTAGCGGGGTACAATGAGCAGTTCCTC.